A single sample is the source of the 16 T cell receptor beta chains below, sequenced in a study of tumor T cells in aggressive B-cell lymphoma. TCRdb's table, derived via immunoSEQ multiplex PCR, lists solely in-frame clones and lacks some. The profile shows some 7,900 clones, about 85% of them singletons. The sample consisted of tumor tissue. These receptors were collected from an adult with diffuse large B cell lymphoma.

J is TRBJ1-5 and V is TRBV30, with 7 bases lining up with TRBD1. The CDR3 totals 14 residues. V shed 7 bases, J shed 1 base, and the junction held 7 bases outside the gene matches. Germline V gene data show CDR1 as GTSNPN and CDR2 as SVGIG (reference sequence). CDR3 amino acids: CASSKGQSNQPQHF. As DNA, the CDR3 is TGTGCCTCCTCCAAGGGACAGAGCAATCAGCCCCAGCATTTT.

V gene TRBV27 combines with J gene TRBJ1-2, with D unresolved. This CDR3 contains 13 residues. V was cut by 0 bases and J by 2 bases, with 4 bases left in between. CDR1 and CDR2 from the germline V gene are MNHEY and SMNVEV (reference sequence). The CDR3 protein is CASSLSRNYGYTF. The CDR3 DNA sequence: TGTGCCAGCAGTTTATCCCGGAACTATGGCTACACCTTC.

The J gene is TRBJ1-1, the V gene TRBV30; no reliable D call. Germline lookup yields CDR1 GTSNPN and CDR2 SVGIG (reference sequence). V gave up 4 bases and J gave up 3 bases, with 18 bases separating them. The CDR3 contains 15 residues. The CDR3 nucleotides are TGTGCCTGGACTCCCGACCGGGCGGGCGACACTGAAGCTTTCTTT. Protein sequence: CAWTPDRAGDTEAFF.

The V call is TRBV28, the J call TRBJ2-5, with D maybe TRBD2 (7 bases). Per germline, CDR1 MDHEN and CDR2 SYDVKM. The CDR3 runs to 14 residues. The V end was cut by 3 bases, the J end by 7 bases, with 15 bases between. The CDR3, as DNA: TGTGCCAGCAGTTTCTTCGGGGGGCGCGGGACCCAGTACTTC. As protein: CASSFFGGRGTQYF.

This clone was picked up one time. The chain is built from TRBV6-5 and TRBJ2-5; 7 positions agree with TRBD2. V shed 7 bases and J 5 bases; nucleotides not matched to a gene: 13. Germline loops: CDR1 MNHEY, CDR2 SVGAGI. The length of the CDR3 is 15 residues. The CDR3 is CASTQVGGSWETQYF. The CDR3 DNA reads as TGTGCCAGCACCCAGGTCGGCGGGAGCTGGGAGACCCAGTACTTC.

Concerning this clone itself: At the DNA level, this CDR3 is encoded by other sequences in the same sample as well. The chain employs TRBV5-1 and TRBJ1-1; D possibly corresponds to TRBD1 (5 bases). Germline V CDR1 and CDR2: SGHRS, YFSETQ. This CDR3 has 14 residues. The V end was cut by 4 bases, the J end by 3 bases, with 13 bases between. The CDR3: CASSVYGGDTEAFF. The CDR3 DNA reads as TGCGCCAGCAGCGTTTACGGGGGGGACACTGAAGCTTTCTTT.

The J gene is TRBJ1-2, the V gene TRBV4-2; no definite D call. The ends were cut back, 0 bases at V and 3 bases at J, with 11 bases in the middle. The germline gives CDR1 LGHNA, CDR2 YNFKEQ. This CDR3 has 15 amino acids. The CDR3: CASSQDLGQDYGYTF. The DNA of the CDR3 is TGTGCCAGCAGCCAAGATCTTGGGCAGGACTATGGCTACACCTTC.

J is TRBJ1-1 and V is TRBV18; D remains ambiguous. Trimming removed 5 bases from V and 11 bases from J, with 12 bases in between. Germline V lookup: CDR1 KGHSH, CDR2 LQKENI. The CDR3 has 11 amino acids. The CDR3 protein is CASSAAVDAFF. The CDR3 DNA is TGTGCCAGCTCAGCGGCCGTGGATGCTTTCTTT.

This chain's CDR3 is CASSSLAGDYNEQFF. The CDR3, as DNA: TGTGCCAGCAGCTCCCTAGCGGGAGACTACAATGAGCAGTTCTTC. V usage is TRBV5-4 and J usage is TRBJ2-1; TRBD2 aligns across 10 bases. Germline V gene sequence: CDR1 SGHNT, CDR2 YYREEE (reference sequence). The CDR3 has 15 amino acids. After removal of 3 bases from V and 3 bases from J, the junction contained 3 bases not matched to a gene.

Turning to this clone: The sample carries other DNA sequences with the same CDR3. The rearrangement uses TRBV11-3 and TRBJ1-3; no definite D call. Germline CDR1 is SGHNT and CDR2 is YENEEA. CDR3 length: 16 residues. V gave up 1 base and J gave up 0 bases, with 10 bases separating them. The CDR3 DNA reads as TGTGCCAGCAGCTTAGTCTCGGGGTTCTCTGGAAACACCATATATTTT. Its protein product is CASSLVSGFSGNTIYF. The complete variable domain, with remaining parts taken from reference TRBV11-3 and TRBJ1-3, reads EAGVVQSPRYKIIEKKQPVAFWCNPISGHNTLYWYLQNLGQGPELLIRYENEEAVDDSQLPKDRFSAERLKGVDSTLKIQPAELGDSAVYLCASSLVSGFSGNTIYFGEGSWLTVV.

This chain links TRBV2 with TRBJ2-7; 9 nucleotides agree with TRBD1. The germline gives CDR1 SNHLY, CDR2 FYNNEI. The CDR3 is 14 residues long. The junction had 5 bases not matched to a gene; V was cut back by 6 bases and J by 2 bases. Here the CDR3 reads CASRRTGDPYEQYF. Written as DNA, the CDR3 is TGTGCCAGCAGGAGGACAGGGGACCCCTACGAGCAGTACTTC.

V usage is TRBV21-1 and J usage is TRBJ1-5. TRBV21-1 is termed a pseudogene. There are 15 residues in the CDR3. Here the CDR3 DNA reads TGTGCCAGCAGCAAAGGCCCGACCGGGGAACAGCCCCAGCATTTT. As protein: CASSKGPTGEQPQHF.

The chain employs TRBV28 and TRBJ1-5, with D possibly matching TRBD1 (6 bases). This CDR3 contains 13 residues. Trimming stripped 4 bases from V and 7 bases from J, with 11 bases between. The V gene's germline CDR1 is MDHEN and CDR2 SYDVKM. The CDR3 bases are TGTGCCAGCAGTTCACAGGGTTGGCAGCCCCAGCATTTT. Amino acid sequence: CASSSQGWQPQHF. The full variable domain, its missing parts supplied by reference TRBV28 and TRBJ1-5, is DVKVTQSSRYLVKRTGEKVFLECVQDMDHENMFWYRQDPGLGLRLIYFSYDVKMKEKGDIPEGYSVSREKKERFSLILESASTNQTSMYLCASSSQGWQPQHFGDGTRLSIL.

This chain links TRBV11-2 with TRBJ2-5, with a tentative D call TRBD2 (6 bases). V lost 3 bases and J 7 bases, leaving 9 bases between the germline ends. Germline CDR1 and CDR2: SGHAT and FQNNGV. This CDR3 comprises 12 residues. DNA of the CDR3: TGTGCCAGCAGCTTGGAGGGAGGGACCCAGTACTTC. Translation: CASSLEGGTQYF.

J is TRBJ2-2 and V is TRBV9, with 9 bases identical to TRBD1. V lost 1 base and J lost 7; bases outside the gene matches: 8. This CDR3 has 16 residues. Germline V gene data show CDR1 as SGDLS and CDR2 as YYNGEE. CDR3: CASSVPGQGSIGELFF. As DNA, the CDR3 is TGTGCCAGCAGCGTACCGGGACAGGGTTCAATCGGGGAGCTGTTTTTT.

Here the CDR3 reads CASSDRGTPFYEQYF. The CDR3, as DNA: TGTGCCAGCAGCGATCGTGGGACTCCCTTCTACGAGCAGTACTTC. This chain links TRBV9 with TRBJ2-7, with a tentative D call TRBD2 (6 bases). The CDR3 has 15 residues. Germline V CDR1 and CDR2: SGDLS, YYNGEE. V was trimmed by 3 bases and J by 3 bases, leaving 16 bases between them.